The entry that follows covers one T cell receptor (beta chain) sequence. Its matching antigen is unknown. The entry originates in a study of radiation and T cells in renal cell carcinoma. The overall study: Nephrectomy followed 15 Gy stereotactic body radiation by 4 weeks. Study results and caveats: Top tumor clonotypes rose in blood 2 weeks post-radiation, then contracted.

Time point here: baseline pretreatment blood. Treatment denoted: 15 Gy SBRT to primary tumor, nephrectomy 4 weeks later. Radiation-treated patients gave blood at baseline, week 2 and week 4. Clear cell pathology was present in this patient's renal cell carcinoma. Profiled with immunoSEQ multiplex PCR; TCRdb holds only in-frame clones, not every one. The repertoire consists of approximately 100,000 clones, with less than 90% occurring once and the leading ten covering approximately 7.9%. The CDR3 is 14 residues long. Trimming took off 5 bases at V and 4 bases at J, with 11 bases between the two ends. Germline values: CDR1 SGHTA, CDR2 FQGTGA.

The source material was blood, sampled from a patient whose treatment included radiotherapy and nephrectomy. The chain uses TRBV7-3 and TRBJ2-2; D is possibly TRBD1 (5 bases). The sequence derives from a man over 45 with renal cell carcinoma. The CDR3 reads CASSHRQSTGELFF. CDR3 nucleotides: TGTGCCAGCAGCCACCGACAGTCCACCGGGGAGCTGTTTTTT.